Sequencing of this TCR beta chain was carried out in a study of T-cell memory formation after mild COVID-19. Study in general: Clustering of TCRs was largely donor specific.

This clonotype was seen a handful of times. The authors produced TCR alpha and TCR beta cDNA libraries with sample barcodes and UMIs by 5'RACE using constant-segment primers. TCRdb redid the calling of the 5' RACE reads with MiXCR, one entry per CDR3 protein. The sample yields about 320,000 distinct CDR3 sequences, 14% seen once. The CDR3 extends over 13 amino acids. CDR1 and CDR2 (germline): SGHTA, FQGNSA. V was trimmed by 4 bases and J by 6 bases, leaving 10 bases between them. The rearrangement joins TRBV7-2 to TRBJ2-1; D is perhaps TRBD1 (6 bases). This TCR was sampled from a man younger than 35 who had mild COVID-19 (a few samples of this study predate the infection). Cell type and time point are not known. Sequences were obtained from PBMCs or a T cell subset sorted from them (not recorded which). CDR3 amino acids: CASSWTDGNEQFF. DNA for the CDR3: TGTGCCAGCAGCTGGACAGACGGCAATGAGCAGTTCTTC.